The rows below give T cell receptor beta chains drawn from one sample of a study of T cell responses to AZD1222 COVID-19 vaccine. Data came from immunoSEQ multiplex PCR; TCRdb stores just in-frame clones and leaves some out. The repertoire includes about 130,000 clones, around 90% of them detected once, and under 6% sits in the top ten. The starting material was peripheral blood, obtained 28 days after the second AZD1222 dose. These receptors were taken from an adult who received the AZD1222 COVID-19 vaccine. Each CDR3 is given without its conserved first and last residue.

v_call: TRBV2; cdr3_length: 10; cdr3_aa: ATADRGDTQY
v_call: TRBV11-3; cdr3_length: 11; cdr3_aa: ASSLGGGNIQY
v_call: TRBV14; cdr3_length: 10; cdr3_aa: ASSSYNSPLH
v_call: TRBV14; cdr3_length: 11; cdr3_aa: ASSQVPGDEQY
v_call: TRBV30; cdr3_length: 10; cdr3_aa: AWNRNTGELF
v_call: TRBV4-1; cdr3_length: 13; cdr3_aa: ASSQEPSGSGEQF
v_call: TRBV7-6; cdr3_length: 15; cdr3_aa: ASSLLAGGPLSRSQF
v_call: TRBV9; cdr3_length: 13; cdr3_aa: ASSPRTGANYGYT
v_call: TRBV6-1; cdr3_length: 11; cdr3_aa: ASSEGRAYEQY
v_call: TRBV18; cdr3_length: 15; cdr3_aa: ASSPGLGYGSYNEQF
v_call: TRBV5-1; cdr3_length: 16; cdr3_aa: ASSLGFVGGPSIEEQY
v_call: TRBV28; cdr3_length: 12; cdr3_aa: ASRTHNSGNTIY
v_call: TRBV6-5; cdr3_length: 12; cdr3_aa: ASRKQGMNTEAF
v_call: TRBV5-6; cdr3_length: 17; cdr3_aa: ASSFTGTGGVYGNQPQH
v_call: TRBV19; cdr3_length: 12; cdr3_aa: ASSILQGDYGYT
v_call: TRBV2; cdr3_length: 13; cdr3_aa: ASSPRGLAVREQF
v_call: TRBV10-3; cdr3_length: 11; cdr3_aa: ATRWAENTEAF
v_call: TRBV4-1; cdr3_length: 13; cdr3_aa: ASSHGAGGPFEQY
v_call: TRBV19; cdr3_length: 13; cdr3_aa: ASSMIEGLNTEAF
v_call: TRBV7-2; cdr3_length: 15; cdr3_aa: ASSSPGQGKIGYGYT
v_call: TRBV24-1; cdr3_length: 11; cdr3_aa: ATSRQGIQPQH
v_call: TRBV7-6; cdr3_length: 13; cdr3_aa: ASRQGLALTGELF
v_call: TRBV6-1; cdr3_length: 9; cdr3_aa: ASSEGGPLH
v_call: TRBV11-3; cdr3_length: 11; cdr3_aa: ASSLDGAQPQH
v_call: TRBV19; cdr3_length: 10; cdr3_aa: ASSLARGELF
v_call: TRBV7-2; cdr3_length: 12; cdr3_aa: ASSASGRRYEQY
v_call: TRBV3-1/TRBV3-2; cdr3_length: 12; cdr3_aa: ASSQGGGTGGYT
v_call: TRBV27; cdr3_length: 10; cdr3_aa: ASSPPGAPVT
v_call: TRBV20-1; cdr3_length: 9; cdr3_aa: SASRNTEAF
v_call: TRBV5-1; cdr3_length: 13; cdr3_aa: ASSLTGGKGETQY
v_call: TRBV7-9; cdr3_length: 13; cdr3_aa: ASSLFVTGDYEQY
v_call: TRBV6-5; cdr3_length: 11; cdr3_aa: ASRRGPDEEAF
v_call: TRBV18; cdr3_length: 11; cdr3_aa: ASSPVQNTEAF
v_call: TRBV28; cdr3_length: 10; cdr3_aa: ASSPGTDTQY
v_call: TRBV10-3; cdr3_length: 11; cdr3_aa: AITGPDTGELF
v_call: TRBV12-3/TRBV12-4; cdr3_length: 10; cdr3_aa: ASSLARNTIY
v_call: TRBV3-1/TRBV3-2; cdr3_length: 15; cdr3_aa: ASSQGVGWATNEKLF
v_call: TRBV20-1; cdr3_length: 9; cdr3_aa: SAGNKKGYT
v_call: TRBV20-1; cdr3_length: 11; cdr3_aa: SASRTGASGYT
v_call: TRBV4-2; cdr3_length: 16; cdr3_aa: ASSHELNSDRGRDGYT
v_call: TRBV25-1; cdr3_length: 11; cdr3_aa: ASSQGLFNEQF
v_call: TRBV9; cdr3_length: 14; cdr3_aa: ASSAPGGDRTDTQY
v_call: TRBV25-1; cdr3_length: 10; cdr3_aa: ASSESSGLGF
v_call: TRBV13; cdr3_length: 15; cdr3_aa: ASSLGGAQTTYYGYT
v_call: TRBV5-4; cdr3_length: 15; cdr3_aa: ASSVGLAAGTYNEQF
v_call: TRBV7-2; cdr3_length: 14; cdr3_aa: ASSLLAVSSYNEQF
v_call: TRBV11-3; cdr3_length: 12; cdr3_aa: ASSLDRGSDEQY
v_call: TRBV6-1; cdr3_length: 17; cdr3_aa: ASSENGWGIRSGANVLT
v_call: TRBV4-2; cdr3_length: 12; cdr3_aa: ASSKDVLNSPLH
v_call: TRBV27; cdr3_length: 15; cdr3_aa: ACRGWGLAGGPDTQY
v_call: TRBV18; cdr3_length: 14; cdr3_aa: ASSLSRGSSGNTIY
v_call: TRBV30; cdr3_length: 12; cdr3_aa: AWTSGQGVNEQF
v_call: TRBV5-1; cdr3_length: 13; cdr3_aa: ASSWGQGNTGELF
v_call: TRBV5-5; cdr3_length: 13; cdr3_aa: ASRNSGTGNYGYT
v_call: TRBV4-1; cdr3_length: 11; cdr3_aa: ASSRSGAGELF
v_call: TRBV12-5; cdr3_length: 10; cdr3_aa: ASGGSGNTIY
v_call: TRBV7-9; cdr3_length: 12; cdr3_aa: ASSLGTGGEKLF
v_call: TRBV5-5; cdr3_length: 12; cdr3_aa: ASSLTGFNEKLF
v_call: TRBV5-4; cdr3_length: 15; cdr3_aa: ASSLDLGGRVTGELF